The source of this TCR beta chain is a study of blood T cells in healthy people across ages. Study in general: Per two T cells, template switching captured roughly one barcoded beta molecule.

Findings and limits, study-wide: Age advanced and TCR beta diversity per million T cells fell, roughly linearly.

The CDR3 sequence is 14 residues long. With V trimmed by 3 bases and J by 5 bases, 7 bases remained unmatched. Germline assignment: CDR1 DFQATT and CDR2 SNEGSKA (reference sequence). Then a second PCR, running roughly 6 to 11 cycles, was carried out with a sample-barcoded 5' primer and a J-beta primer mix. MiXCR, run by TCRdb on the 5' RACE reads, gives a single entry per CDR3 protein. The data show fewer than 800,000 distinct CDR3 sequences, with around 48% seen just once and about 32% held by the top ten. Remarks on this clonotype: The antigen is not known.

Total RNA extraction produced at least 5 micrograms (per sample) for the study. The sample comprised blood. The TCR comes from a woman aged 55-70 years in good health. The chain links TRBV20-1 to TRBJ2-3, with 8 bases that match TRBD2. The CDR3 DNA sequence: TGCAGTGCTAGGACAGCGGGAGAGGTAGATACGCAGTATTTT. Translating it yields CSARTAGEVDTQYF.